The 17 T cell receptor beta chains given below trace back to one sample, sequenced in a study of regulatory T cells in long-lasting Graves disease. With iRepertoire HTBI primers and Arm-PCR of CDR3 regions, TCR beta libraries were built. TCRdb reprocessed the multiplex PCR reads via MiXCR and lists one record per CDR3 protein. The sample holds about 530,000 distinct CDR3 sequences, 15% to 20% seen once. Noted time point: newly diagnosed GD, antithyroid drugs for less than 3 months. PBMC-extracted RNA yielded the TCR library. In addition, the sample was reused for a study of T cells in Graves' hyperthyroidism and ophthalmopathy.

The specimen comprised peripheral blood mononuclear cells (PBMCs), sampled at new diagnosis, from a patient treated with antithyroid drugs. The receptor set was obtained from a woman aged 40 to 65 with Graves disease.

This clonotype was seen ten or more times. The gene calls are TRBV7-6 and TRBJ1-5, with 9 bases matching TRBD1. CDR1 SGHVS and CDR2 FNYEAQ come from the germline V gene. J was trimmed by 4 bases and V by 5 bases; bases with no gene match: 6. The CDR3 is made up of 15 amino acids. CDR3 coding DNA: TGTGCCAGCAGCCTACAGGGGGCCCTAAATCAGCCCCAGCATTTT. This translates into CASSLQGALNQPQHF.

This clonotype appeared a few times. Since a much larger clone is just one base distant, this may be a read error. This sequence joins TRBV20-1 and TRBJ1-1, with 7 bases that match TRBD1. CDR1 and CDR2 from the germline V gene are DFQATT and SNEGSKA (reference sequence). This CDR3 comprises 15 residues. With 4 bases clipped from V and 3 bases from J, the junction kept 11 bases outside the gene matches. The CDR3: CSAKTTGVQDTEAFF. The CDR3 DNA reads as TGCAGTGCTAAAACTACAGGGGTTCAGGACACTGAAGCTTTCTTT.

This chain connects TRBV19 to TRBJ1-1, with 8 bases aligning to TRBD1. This CDR3 spans 15 amino acids. Per the germline V gene, CDR1 is LNHDA and CDR2 is SQIVND (reference sequence). V shed 10 bases and J 4 bases; nucleotides not matched to a gene: 14. Written as DNA, the CDR3 is TGTGCCATTAGCACCGACAGGGGATGGGGCACTGAAGCTTTCTTT. It codes for CAISTDRGWGTEAFF.

This chain uses TRBV6-1 with TRBJ1-1; 7 bases are a match to TRBD1. CDR1 is MNHNS and CDR2 is SASEGT in the germline V gene. The CDR3 loop spans 16 amino acids. V gave up 6 bases and J gave up 1 base; unmatched junction bases: 11. CDR3 amino acids: CASRGQSGWENTEAFF. The CDR3 region has the DNA TGTGCCAGCAGGGGACAGTCAGGGTGGGAGAACACTGAAGCTTTCTTT.

The genes are TRBV4-2 and TRBJ2-2; D perhaps matches TRBD1 (5 bases). This CDR3 spans 15 amino acids. V was clipped by 1 base and J by 3 bases, with 9 bases between them. CDR1 is LGHNA, CDR2 YNFKEQ, per germline. The CDR3 loop is CASSQGLGDTGELFF. The DNA of the CDR3 is TGTGCCAGCAGCCAAGGTTTAGGGGACACCGGGGAGCTGTTTTTT.

In this sample, this clonotype turned up a few times. This sequence joins TRBV19 and TRBJ1-5; D may be TRBD1 (5 bases). The V and J ends lost 10 bases and 4 bases respectively, with 17 bases between them. The CDR3 has 14 residues. CDR1 and CDR2 (germline): LNHDA, SQIVND (reference sequence). The CDR3: CAIASGAGNQPQHF. DNA for the CDR3: TGTGCCATCGCAAGTGGGGCAGGTAATCAGCCCCAGCATTTT.

The table lists this clonotype with a few counts. The CDR3 DNA is TGTGCCAGCAGTGAACTAGCGGGGGGGGACACCGGGGAGCTGTTTTTT. This gives the protein CASSELAGGDTGELFF. V usage is TRBV2 and J usage is TRBJ2-2; 12 positions agree with TRBD2. J was trimmed by 3 bases and V by 2 bases; bases with no gene match: 1. The CDR3 spans 16 residues. Germline V lookup: CDR1 SNHLY, CDR2 FYNNEI.

A word on this clonotype: Just one base apart from a much larger clone, this may be a read error. J is TRBJ1-1 and V is TRBV5-6; a possible D gene is TRBD1 (6 bases). Between the trimmed V and J ends, which lost 5 bases and 4 bases, there was a span of 18 bases. CDR3 length equals 15 residues. Germline loops: CDR1 SGHDT, CDR2 YYEEEE. The CDR3 DNA is TGTGCCAGCAGTGAGAGGGGGAGGGGGAGCACTGAAGCTTTCTTT. This gives the protein CASSERGRGSTEAFF.

This clonotype turned up a few times. The chain couples TRBV5-6 to TRBJ2-1; no definite D call. In germline, CDR1 is SGHDT, CDR2 YYEEEE. CDR3 length: 12 amino acids. Deletions cut 0 bases from V and 9 bases from J, with 7 bases between. CDR3 nucleotides: TGTGCCAGCAGCTTGGCGCGCTTTGAGCAGTTCTTC. The encoded protein is CASSLARFEQFF.

This clonotype was seen ten or more times. V is TRBV7-8 and J is TRBJ2-3; TRBD2 agrees at 7 bases. The V segment lost 5 bases and the J segment 0 bases; nucleotides outside the gene matches: 8. The length of the CDR3 is 16 residues. Germline values: CDR1 SGHVS, CDR2 FQNEAQ. The CDR3 protein is CASSLRGGTSTDTQYF. The CDR3, as DNA: TGTGCCAGCAGCCTTAGGGGAGGGACGAGCACAGATACGCAGTATTTT.

This clonotype was seen ten or more times. J is TRBJ2-5 and V is TRBV2; weak D call: TRBD2 (6 bases). V dropped 4 bases and J dropped 5 bases, with 11 bases sitting between them. CDR1 is SNHLY, CDR2 FYNNEI, per germline. CDR3 length equals 13 residues. CDR3 sequence (DNA): TGTGCCAGCAGTGTTCGGGGGTCGGAGACCCAGTACTTC. Its protein is CASSVRGSETQYF.

This clonotype has at least ten counts. The chain carries TRBV4-1 and TRBJ2-5; a weak D match, TRBD1 (7 bases). V lost 0 bases and J 2 bases, leaving 16 bases between the germline ends. Germline assignment: CDR1 MGHRA and CDR2 YSYEKL. This CDR3 spans 17 amino acids. The CDR3 region is CASSQEGRGEGQETQYF. The CDR3 bases are TGCGCCAGCAGCCAAGAGGGCAGGGGGGAAGGTCAAGAGACCCAGTACTTC.

The gene calls are TRBV5-6 and TRBJ2-6; 9 positions agree with TRBD1. V shed 4 bases and J 2 bases; nucleotides not matched to a gene: 10. The CDR3 covers 18 residues. Germline V gene lookup returns CDR1 SGHDT and CDR2 YYEEEE. CDR3 amino acids: CASSLPGQGHTGANVLTF. In DNA, the CDR3 is TGTGCCAGCAGCCTACCGGGACAGGGTCATACTGGGGCCAACGTCCTGACTTTC.

V and J are TRBV27 and TRBJ2-2, with D perhaps being TRBD1 or TRBD2 (5 bases each). V shed 6 bases and J shed 4 bases, with 9 bases lying between them. Germline V lookup: CDR1 MNHEY, CDR2 SMNVEV (reference sequence). The CDR3 totals 13 residues. CDR3 loop: CASRTGPTGELFF. The CDR3 DNA is TGTGCCAGCAGGACGGGGCCCACCGGGGAGCTGTTTTTT.

Concerning this clonotype itself: This likely came from a read error, as a far larger clone is one base away. This chain links TRBV7-9 with TRBJ1-4, with 9 bases identical to TRBD1. The V gene's germline CDR1 is SEHNR and CDR2 FQNEAQ (reference sequence). V trimming: 3 bases; J trimming: 8 bases; junction bases outside the gene matches: 4. The CDR3 sequence is 14 residues long. CDR3 sequence (DNA): TGTGCCAGCAGCTTCGGGACAGGGAACGAAAAACTGTTTTTT. The encoded protein is CASSFGTGNEKLFF.

This clonotype has a count of ten or more. The CDR3 spells CASSLGLAGHTDTQYF. The CDR3 bases are TGTGCCAGCAGCTTAGGACTAGCGGGGCACACAGATACGCAGTATTTT. The V call is TRBV11-3, the J call TRBJ2-3, with 11 bases lining up with TRBD2. Germline CDR1 reads SGHNT; CDR2 reads YENEEA. The V gene end was trimmed by 1 base and the J gene end by 2 bases; junction bases not matched to a gene: 2. The CDR3 consists of 16 residues.

In its sample, this clonotype was seen a few times. This chain joins TRBV24-1 and TRBJ2-5; D is uncertain. The length of the CDR3 is 14 residues. The V gene's germline CDR1 is KGHDR and CDR2 SFDVKD. Trimming stripped 0 bases from V and 4 bases from J, with 8 bases between. CDR3 sequence (DNA): TGTGCCACCAGTGATTTGCGTGGTACAGAGACCCAGTACTTC. Amino acid sequence: CATSDLRGTETQYF.